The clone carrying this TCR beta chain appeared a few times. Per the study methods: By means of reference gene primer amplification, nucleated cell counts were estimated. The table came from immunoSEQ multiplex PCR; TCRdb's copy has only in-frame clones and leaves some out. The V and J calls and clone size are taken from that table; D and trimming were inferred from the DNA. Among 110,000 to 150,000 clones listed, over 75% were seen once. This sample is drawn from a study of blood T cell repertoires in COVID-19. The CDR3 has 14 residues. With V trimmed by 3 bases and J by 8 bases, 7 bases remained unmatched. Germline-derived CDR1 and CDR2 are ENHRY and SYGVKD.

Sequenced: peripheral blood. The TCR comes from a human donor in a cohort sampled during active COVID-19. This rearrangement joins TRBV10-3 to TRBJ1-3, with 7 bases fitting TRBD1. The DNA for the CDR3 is TGTGCCATCAGTGACCCCGGACAGGCTTACACCATATATTTT. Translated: CAISDPGQAYTIYF.